This T cell receptor (beta chain) was captured by sequencing in a study of T cell changes during pregnancy in multiple sclerosis (dated by TCRdb to the late 2010s). Turning to the overall study: In women with multiple sclerosis, the researchers looked at how the T cell repertoire shifted as pregnancy progressed.

The library was prepared using the immunoSEQ multiplex PCR assay. Drawn from immuneACCESS, this table holds only the in-frame rearrangements with V and J called that TCRdb kept. Clones are partly lost; checked studies trace under half to an unresolved V gene and leave the rest unexplained. The sample contains about 40,000 clones, 80% to 95% of them found a single time. Of the sample, 0.4% to 0.45% is held by the ten largest clones. A word on this clone: Its antigen target is currently unknown. Base qualities are not provided; no much larger clone lies one nucleotide away.

The CDR3 measures 18 amino acids from cysteine to phenylalanine. The only DNA kept is the CDR3, 54 bases in frame from the first base. CDR1 and CDR2, looked up from the germline V gene (reference sequence), are LNHDA and SQIVND. After removal of 7 bases from V and 5 bases from J, the junction retains 15 bases not matched to a gene. The TCR sequence derives from a female donor with multiple sclerosis, enrolled in a pregnancy study. This chain is built from TRBV19 and TRBJ2-5, and 14 junctional nucleotides match TRBD2. The input for sequencing was CD4+ T cells from peripheral blood mononuclear cells, taken in the third trimester of pregnancy. The CDR3 protein: CASNGPGGLAGASETQYF. The DNA sequence reads TGTGCCAGTAATGGCCCTGGGGGACTAGCGGGAGCAAGCGAGACCCAGTACTTC.